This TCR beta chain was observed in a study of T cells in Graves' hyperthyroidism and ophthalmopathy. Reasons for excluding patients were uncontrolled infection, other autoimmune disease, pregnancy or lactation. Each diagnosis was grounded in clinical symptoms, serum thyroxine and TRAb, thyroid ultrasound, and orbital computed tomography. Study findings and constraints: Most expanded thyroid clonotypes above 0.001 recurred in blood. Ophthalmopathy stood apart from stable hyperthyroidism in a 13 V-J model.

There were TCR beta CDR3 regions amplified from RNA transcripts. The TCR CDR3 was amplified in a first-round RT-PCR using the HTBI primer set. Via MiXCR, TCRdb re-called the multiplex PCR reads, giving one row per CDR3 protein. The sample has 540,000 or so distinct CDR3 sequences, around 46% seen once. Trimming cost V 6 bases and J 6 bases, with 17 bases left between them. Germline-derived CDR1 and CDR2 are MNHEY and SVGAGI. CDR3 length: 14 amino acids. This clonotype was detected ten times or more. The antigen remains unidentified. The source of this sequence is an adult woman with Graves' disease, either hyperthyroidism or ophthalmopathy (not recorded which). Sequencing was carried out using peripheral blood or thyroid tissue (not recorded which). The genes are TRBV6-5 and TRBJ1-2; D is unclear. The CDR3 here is CASRSIPGRDGYTF. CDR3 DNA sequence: TGTGCCAGCAGATCCATCCCCGGGAGGGATGGCTACACCTTC.